One sample yielded the 13 T cell receptor beta chains listed below, sequenced in a study of cytomegalovirus exposure and HLA in healthy donors. 60 Vbeta and 13 Jbeta primers were used in PCR. Clones were sequenced by immunoSEQ multiplex PCR, and TCRdb holds only the in-frame ones, with some missing. The sample shows approximately 250,000 clones, about 85% of them seen only once. Sequenced sample: PBMCs. The source is a girl aged 2 to 9 in good health and CMV-seronegative.

The genes are TRBV5-1 and TRBJ1-1; D remains ambiguous. Germline CDR1 and CDR2: SGHRS and YFSETQ. V shed 0 bases and J shed 1 base, with 10 bases lying between them. This CDR3 comprises 15 residues. This chain's CDR3 is CASSLVAPQNTEAFF. CDR3 sequence (DNA): TGCGCCAGCAGCTTGGTGGCCCCCCAGAACACTGAAGCTTTCTTT.

V gene TRBV6-1 combines with J gene TRBJ1-5; TRBD1 matches at 10 bases. Germline V gene sequence: CDR1 MNHNS, CDR2 SASEGT. This CDR3 has 13 amino acids. V trimming: 8 bases; J trimming: 5 bases; junction bases outside the gene matches: 3. This CDR3 is CASGGQGHQPQHF. The CDR3 bases are TGTGCCAGCGGGGGACAGGGGCATCAGCCCCAGCATTTT.

The J gene is TRBJ1-2, the V gene TRBV4-1; possible D gene TRBD1, 5 bases. Between the trimmed V and J ends, which lost 1 base and 4 bases, there was a span of 13 bases. The CDR3 has 15 amino acids. The germline V gene encodes CDR1 MGHRA and CDR2 YSYEKL. Here the CDR3 reads CASSQVGRESYGYTF. For the CDR3, the DNA is TGCGCCAGCAGCCAAGTGGGCAGGGAAAGCTATGGCTACACCTTC.

The chain joins TRBV7-9 to TRBJ2-5; 11 nucleotides match TRBD1. Matching the DNA end better, TRBJ2-7 makes the J call doubtful. CDR3 size: 14 residues. Germline CDR1 SEHNR, CDR2 FQNEAQ (reference sequence). The CDR3 DNA reads as TGTGCCAGCAGCCGGACAGGGGGCCGTGGCGAGCAGTACTTC. Translation gives CASSRTGGRGEQYF.

V usage is TRBV5-6 and J usage is TRBJ2-5, with TRBD2 matching over 8 bases. Germline loops: CDR1 SGHDT, CDR2 YYEEEE. V trimming: 1 base; J trimming: 3 bases; junction bases outside the gene matches: 14. The CDR3 consists of 18 residues. The CDR3 DNA reads TGTGCCAGCAGCTTGTTATGGGCTAGCGGGTGGAAAGAAGAGACCCAGTACTTC. Translation gives CASSLLWASGWKEETQYF. Full variable domain (outside the CDR3, taken from reference TRBV5-6 and TRBJ2-5): DAGVTQSPTHLIKTRGQQVTLRCSPKSGHDTVSWYQQALGQGPQFIFQYYEEEERQRGNFPDRFSGHQFPNYSSELNVNALLLGDSALYLCASSLLWASGWKEETQYFGPGTRLLVL.

This clone appeared once. The chain couples TRBV10-3 to TRBJ1-5, with 9 bases identical to TRBD1. This CDR3 contains 13 residues. CDR1 ENHRY and CDR2 SYGVKD come from the germline V gene. V was clipped by 8 bases and J by 7 bases; unmatched bases: 6. Here the CDR3 DNA reads TGTGCCATCGGCCGACAGGGGGACCAGCCCCAGCATTTT. The encoded protein is CAIGRQGDQPQHF.

This clone was seen more than once but under ten times. In DNA form, the CDR3 reads TGTGCCAGCCGGCGGGAGGGCTCATACGAGCAGTACTTC. Translating it yields CASRREGSYEQYF. V and J are TRBV6-5 and TRBJ2-7; 9 bases align to TRBD2. Germline lookup yields CDR1 MNHEY and CDR2 SVGAGI. The CDR3 length is 13 residues. The V gene end was trimmed by 8 bases and the J gene end by 4 bases; junction bases not matched to a gene: 6.

The chain couples TRBV4-1 to TRBJ1-4, with a possible D match to TRBD1 (5 bases). The CDR3 is made up of 15 amino acids. V gave up 5 bases and J gave up 6 bases, with 16 bases separating them. CDR1 is MGHRA and CDR2 is YSYEKL in the germline V gene. In nucleotides, the CDR3 is TGCGCCAGCAGCTTACCAGACAGTTTTTATGAAAAACTGTTTTTT. Residues: CASSLPDSFYEKLFF.

This clone was picked up a small number of times. The rearrangement links TRBV4-1 to TRBJ2-2; 12 bases align to TRBD2. Germline assignment: CDR1 MGHRA and CDR2 YSYEKL. V was pared by 4 bases and J by 4 bases, with 7 bases of the junction left unmatched. This CDR3 is 17 amino acids long. This CDR3 is CASSPQSSGRVTGELFF. CDR3 nucleotides: TGCGCCAGCAGCCCACAATCTAGCGGGAGGGTCACCGGGGAGCTGTTTTTT.

V is TRBV2 and J is TRBJ1-2; D call uncertain. Germline V lookup: CDR1 SNHLY, CDR2 FYNNEI. V lost 7 bases and J lost 7, with 7 bases in between. The CDR3 loop spans 10 amino acids. CDR3 sequence reads: CASTWPGYTF. As DNA, the CDR3 is TGTGCCAGCACCTGGCCTGGCTACACCTTC.

The chain links TRBV30 to TRBJ1-2; D unclear. The CDR3 sequence is 16 residues long. Trimming cost V 0 bases and J 1 base, with 15 bases left between them. Germline lookup yields CDR1 GTSNPN and CDR2 SVGIG (reference sequence). The CDR3 nucleotides read TGTGCCTGGAGTGTACAATATTCGCCTCTTAACTATGGCTACACCTTC. This sequence encodes CAWSVQYSPLNYGYTF.

V and J are TRBV11-2 and TRBJ2-7, with TRBD1 matching over 10 bases. Germline V gives CDR1 SGHAT, CDR2 FQNNGV. The trim removed 7 bases at V and 2 bases at J, leaving 5 bases unmatched. The CDR3 runs to 14 residues. For the CDR3, the DNA is TGTGCCAGCACCACGGGACAGGGGCCCTACGAGCAGTACTTC. This encodes CASTTGQGPYEQYF.

The chain links TRBV6-1 to TRBJ2-3, with no clear D. V shed 3 bases and J shed 0 bases, with 10 bases lying between them. The CDR3 contains 15 residues. Per the germline V gene, CDR1 is MNHNS and CDR2 is SASEGT. CDR3 nucleotides: TGTGCCAGCAGTGACTCGCGGATTAGCACAGATACGCAGTATTTT. This encodes CASSDSRISTDTQYF.